The rows below give T cell receptor beta chains drawn from one sample of a study of blood T cell repertoires in COVID-19. TCRdb's copy holds only in-frame clones and misses some; the assay was immunoSEQ multiplex PCR. Among about 200,000 clones, about 85% were seen once, and the ten largest hold about 5%. The specimen sequenced was peripheral blood. These receptors all stem from an elderly woman with acute or convalescent COVID-19. Both conserved end residues are part of each CDR3. The order of the fields is clone size, D gene, J gene, V gene, CDR3 DNA, CDR3 protein. D genes are given only for firm matches. Expanded clones are given a class, and other clones once, few, many or no size at all.

NA NA TRBJ1-5 TRBV2 TGTGCCAGCAGTCCAGCCGGGAGGGACAATCAGCCCCAGCATTTT CASSPAGRDNQPQHF
NA TRBD1 TRBJ1-5 TRBV6-6 TGTGCCAGCAGACCTTGGCCGGACAGGGTCGGTCAGCCCCAGCATTTT CASRPWPDRVGQPQHF
NA NA TRBJ2-7 TRBV5-1 TGCGCCAGCCGACAGGAGTCCTACGAGCAGTACTTC CASRQESYEQYF
NA TRBD1 TRBJ1-1 TRBV18 TGTGCCAGCTCACCACAGGGGGCGAACACTGAAGCTTTCTTT CASSPQGANTEAFF
NA TRBD1 TRBJ1-2 TRBV4-3 TGCGCCAGCAGCCATTCCGGGACAGGGGGCGCGGGTGGCTACACCTTC CASSHSGTGGAGGYTF
NA TRBD1 TRBJ1-1 TRBV7-6 TGTGCCAGCAGCTTAACCCCCCAGGGGGCAGATACTGAAGCTTTCTTT CASSLTPQGADTEAFF
NA NA TRBJ2-1 TRBV9 TGTGCCAGCAGCGTTCAGGGTTTCTCCGCCAATGAGCAGTTCTTC CASSVQGFSANEQFF
NA NA TRBJ2-2 TRBV6-2/TRBV6-3 TGTGCCAGCAGTTACCCGTCGGGGGGCGTGGAGCTGTTTTTT CASSYPSGGVELFF
NA TRBD2 TRBJ2-1 TRBV9 TGTGCCAGCAGCGTAGGGAGGGAGGGTAACAATGAGCAGTTCTTC CASSVGREGNNEQFF
NA NA TRBJ1-4 TRBV6-6 TGTGCCAGCAGTCTCCGGAGGGGCGCGAATGGGGAACTGTTTTTT CASSLRRGANGELFF
NA NA TRBJ1-2 TRBV30 TGTGCCTGCCCTGTGGACAAGTTATTTAACTATGGCTACACCTTC CACPVDKLFNYGYTF
NA NA TRBJ1-3 TRBV12-5 TGTGCTAGTGGACAACAGGGTGGAAACACCATATATTTT CASGQQGGNTIYF
NA TRBD2 TRBJ2-1 TRBV7-2 TGTGCCAGCAGTCCTCGGACTAGCGGTTTTCACAATGAGCAGTTCTTC CASSPRTSGFHNEQFF
NA NA TRBJ1-3 TRBV30 TGTGCCTGGACCCCGACTGCTGGAAACACCATATATTTT CAWTPTAGNTIYF
NA NA TRBJ1-1 TRBV3-1/TRBV3-2 TGCGCCAGCAGCCTCAGGGGAACTGAAGCTTTCTTT CASSLRGTEAFF
once NA TRBJ1-2 TRBV28 TGTGCCAGCAGTAATACAGGGTTAACGTATGGCTACACCTTC CASSNTGLTYGYTF
once NA TRBJ2-7 TRBV5-6 TGTGCCAGCAGCTCGTCGGTTAACTACGAGCAGTACTTC CASSSSVNYEQYF
NA NA TRBJ1-2 TRBV11-1 TGTGCCAGCAGCTTACCAGGGATGGATGGCTACACCTTC CASSLPGMDGYTF
NA NA TRBJ2-1 TRBV24-1 TGTGCCACCAGTGAGGGGGGGACAGGAACTTACAATGAGCAGTTCTTC CATSEGGTGTYNEQFF
few TRBD2 TRBJ2-7 TRBV7-2 TGTGCCAGCAGCCCTAGGAGCGGGAGCTCCTACGAGCAGTACTTC CASSPRSGSSYEQYF
NA TRBD1 TRBJ1-6 TRBV4-3 TGCGCCAGCAGCCTCGGACAGGGTTCACCCCTCCACTTT CASSLGQGSPLHF
NA TRBD2 TRBJ2-7 TRBV6-2/TRBV6-3 TGTGCCAGCAGTGTTGCCGGGACTACATACTACGAGCAGTACTTC CASSVAGTTYYEQYF
NA TRBD2 TRBJ2-7 TRBV7-8 TGTGCCAGCAGCCAGCTAGCGGGGGGACCCTACGAGCAGTACTTC CASSQLAGGPYEQYF
NA NA TRBJ2-5 TRBV5-1 TGCGCCAGCAGCTTACAAGCGAGCGCGGCATCGGGGGAGACCCAGTACTTC CASSLQASAASGETQYF
NA NA TRBJ2-3 TRBV24-1 TGTGCCACCAGTGATTCCTCTAGAACAGATACGCAGTATTTT CATSDSSRTDTQYF
few TRBD1 TRBJ1-1 TRBV12-3/TRBV12-4 TGTGCCAGCACTCCGGACAGGCCAACTGAAGCTTTCTTT CASTPDRPTEAFF
NA NA TRBJ2-3 TRBV7-9 TGTGCCAGCAGCTCCCAGGGGACAACGCAGTATTTT CASSSQGTTQYF
NA NA TRBJ1-4 TRBV18 TGTGCCAGCTCACCACCGGGCCAGGGTGGTGAAAAACTGTTTTTT CASSPPGQGGEKLFF
once NA TRBJ1-6 TRBV27 TGTGCCAGCAGTTTATTGCGGGTAGGGGACTCGCCCCTCCACTTT CASSLLRVGDSPLHF
NA TRBD2 TRBJ2-1 TRBV7-3 TGTGCCAGCAGCTTAAGTTTCCTAGCGGGAGGGTACAATGAGCAGTTCTTC CASSLSFLAGGYNEQFF
NA TRBD1 TRBJ2-1 TRBV19 TGTGCCAGTAGTATGGCGGGGGACAGGGCCCAGTTCTTC CASSMAGDRAQFF
NA TRBD1 TRBJ1-2 TRBV2 TGTGCCAGCAGTCGACAGGGGGCGGGTGGCTACACCTTC CASSRQGAGGYTF
NA TRBD1 TRBJ2-3 TRBV5-1 TGCGCCAGCAGCCCAAGAGAGGGGGCATCTGATACGCAGTATTTT CASSPREGASDTQYF
NA TRBD2 TRBJ2-7 TRBV11-2 TGTGCCAGCAGCTCGTCAGGACTAGCGGACTCCTACGAGCAGTACTTC CASSSSGLADSYEQYF
NA NA TRBJ2-1 TRBV13 TGTGCCAGCAGCTTAGAGTACCCTCTCGATAGCTCCTACAATGAGCAGTTCTTC CASSLEYPLDSSYNEQFF
once NA TRBJ1-2 TRBV6-1 TGTGCCAGCAGTCCTCACAGGGCTGGCTACACCTTC CASSPHRAGYTF
few TRBD1 TRBJ2-4 TRBV5-1 TGCGCCAGCAGCTTGGTTTCGACAGGGGCCCCAGCCAAAAACATTCAGTACTTC CASSLVSTGAPAKNIQYF
once NA TRBJ2-5 TRBV7-9 TGTGCCAGCAGCTTAGCGGGAGGAGGGACCCAGTACTTC CASSLAGGGTQYF
once TRBD2 TRBJ2-7 TRBV4-3 TGCGCCAGCAGCCGGGGGACTAGCGGGGGCTCCTTTGAGCAGTACTTC CASSRGTSGGSFEQYF
NA NA TRBJ2-1 TRBV7-2 TGTGCCAGCAGCTTACGCAGGGTGACCAATGAGCAGTTCTTC CASSLRRVTNEQFF
NA NA TRBJ2-5 TRBV4-3 TGCGCCAGCAGCCCCTCACACCGTCAAGAGACCCAGTACTTC CASSPSHRQETQYF
NA NA TRBJ1-5 TRBV7-2 TGTGCCAGCAGCGCTCAGATCAATCAGCCCCAGCATTTT CASSAQINQPQHF
NA NA TRBJ1-2 TRBV27 TGTGCCAGCAGTTTTGGGGGAGTTTCGACTAGGTATGGCTACACCTTC CASSFGGVSTRYGYTF
few NA TRBJ1-6 TRBV4-3 TGCGCCAGCAGCCAAGAGGGCGATACAGGGAATTCACCCCTCCACTTT CASSQEGDTGNSPLHF
NA NA TRBJ1-2 TRBV7-2 TGTGCCAGCAGCCCTCAGACAGCCTCGAAGGGCTATGGCTACACCTTC CASSPQTASKGYGYTF
NA NA TRBJ1-4 TRBV7-8 TGTGCCGGAGGGGTTTCGGAAAAACTGTTTTTT CAGGVSEKLFF
NA NA TRBJ2-1 TRBV6-2/TRBV6-3 TGTGCCAGCAGTTACCGTATCCTTCTCCCTCGGAATGAGCAGTTCTTC CASSYRILLPRNEQFF
NA TRBD2 TRBJ2-5 TRBV12-5 TGTGCTAGTGGTTTGGTACCGGACGGGAGGGCCCTCGTGGAGACCCAGTACTTC CASGLVPDGRALVETQYF
NA NA TRBJ1-3 TRBV5-1 TGCGCCAGCAGCTTGGAGGGGACTGGAAACACCATATATTTT CASSLEGTGNTIYF
NA NA TRBJ1-6 TRBV6-2/TRBV6-3 TGTGCCAGCAGTTACTCCGGGTCGCGAAGCTCCTATAATTCACCCCTCCACTTT CASSYSGSRSSYNSPLHF
NA TRBD1 TRBJ1-6 TRBV27 TGTGCCAGCAGTTTAGGGGGACAGGCAAATTCACCCCTCCACTTT CASSLGGQANSPLHF
NA TRBD1 TRBJ1-1 TRBV28 TGTGCCAGCAGTCCTCAGGACAGGGGGGTTAACACTGAAGCTTTCTTT CASSPQDRGVNTEAFF
few NA TRBJ2-5 TRBV6-2/TRBV6-3 TGTGCCAGCAGTTACCCCGACAGCCAAGAGACCCAGTACTTC CASSYPDSQETQYF
NA NA TRBJ2-1 TRBV5-1 TGCGCCAGCAGCTTGAGGACATACAATGAGCAGTTCTTC CASSLRTYNEQFF
NA NA TRBJ2-7 TRBV6-5 TGTGCCAGCAGTTACTCGAATTCGGTTACCTACGAGCAGTACTTC CASSYSNSVTYEQYF
NA NA TRBJ2-3 TRBV7-2 TGTGCCAGCAGCCCCCCATGGGGAGCTAGCACAGATACGCAGTATTTT CASSPPWGASTDTQYF
NA NA TRBJ1-1 TRBV18 TGTGCCAGCTCACCACTCTCGAACACTGAAGCTTTCTTT CASSPLSNTEAFF
NA NA TRBJ1-5 TRBV28 TGTGCCAGCTGGCAGACTCACAATCAGCCCCAGCATTTT CASWQTHNQPQHF
NA NA TRBJ1-4 TRBV28 TGTGCCAGCAGCCTGACGGGTCTCGACGAAAAACTGTTTTTT CASSLTGLDEKLFF